These T cell receptor beta chains were read from a single sample in a study of shared T cell receptors in the human thymus. The method was immunoSEQ multiplex PCR; TCRdb's version includes in-frame clones alone and lacks a portion of them. This sample has hundreds of thousands of clones; more than 70% occur once, and the top ten carry about 0.0094%. This sample also appeared in a second study, on human thymus T cells.

The specimen sequenced was thymocytes. The receptors were sampled from a boy in the first two years of life with a congenital heart defect. The CDR3 runs from the conserved cysteine through the conserved F or W. The D gene is left open where the match is weak. Where a row states a size, it is once, few, many or the class of an expanded clone; other rows omit it.

.,TRBJ1-1,.,TRBV2,TGTGCCAGCAGTAGCTTTAGGGCAGGGCGGAACACTGAAGCTTTCTTT,CASSSFRAGRNTEAFF
.,TRBJ1-1,.,TRBV6-5,TGTGCCAGCGCGCCCGCCGGAGGAACTGAAGCTTTCTTT,CASAPAGGTEAFF
.,TRBJ1-1,once,TRBV5-1,TGCGCCAGCAGCTATCGCGGCGGCCAGGGGTATTCTTGGACTGAAGCTTTCTTT,CASSYRGGQGYSWTEAFF
.,TRBJ2-5,few,TRBV5-6,TGTGCCAGCAGCTTGGCCCATCCTCGAGTGACCCAGTACTTC,CASSLAHPRVTQYF
TRBD2,TRBJ2-1,.,TRBV13,TGTGCCAGCAGCCTAACCGGACTAGCGGGGCACAATGAGCAGTTCTTC,CASSLTGLAGHNEQFF
.,TRBJ2-7,.,TRBV15,TGTGCCACCAGCAGAGAAACTGCGCGACAGTGGAACGAGCAGTACTTC,CATSRETARQWNEQYF
TRBD1,TRBJ2-7,.,TRBV18,TGTGCCAGCTCCGAGACAGGGGGCAACGAGCAGTACTTC,CASSETGGNEQYF
.,TRBJ2-5,.,TRBV5-1,TGCGCCAGCAGCCGATTAAAGGGGGAGACCCAGTACTTC,CASSRLKGETQYF
.,TRBJ1-2,.,TRBV12-5,TGTGCTAGTGGTCCCGCCGGCAGGGATGGTGGCTACACCTTC,CASGPAGRDGGYTF
TRBD1,TRBJ2-5,.,TRBV5-1,TGCGCCAGCAGCCTACGATGGACAGGCCAGTACCAAGAGACCCAGTACTTC,CASSLRWTGQYQETQYF
.,TRBJ1-3,.,TRBV10-1,TGCGCCAGCAGTGGGACATCTGGAAACACCATATATTTT,CASSGTSGNTIYF
.,TRBJ1-2,.,TRBV5-5,TGTGCCAGCAGCTTGAACAGGGCCCAGTGGGGCTACACCTTC,CASSLNRAQWGYTF
.,TRBJ2-1,once,TRBV11-2,TGTGCCAGCAGCTTAGATCCAGCCAGGGCTAACGAGCAGTTCTTC,CASSLDPARANEQFF
TRBD1,TRBJ1-1,once,TRBV4-3,TGCGCCAGCAGCAAAGGGGACAGGGTGAACACTGAAGCTTTCTTT,CASSKGDRVNTEAFF
TRBD1,TRBJ1-1,.,TRBV5-1,TGCGCCAGCAGCATGACAGGGGTTCATGGCACTGAAGCTTTCTTT,CASSMTGVHGTEAFF
.,TRBJ2-7,.,TRBV7-9,TGTGCCAGCAGCTTCGGACATAAGAGCTCCTACGAGCAGTACTTC,CASSFGHKSSYEQYF